The T cell receptor beta chain under discussion was sequenced for a study of blood T cell repertoires in COVID-19. The CDR3 is made up of 14 amino acids. V was clipped by 3 bases and J by 5 bases; unmatched bases: 5. Germline lookup yields CDR1 LGHDT and CDR2 YNNKEL (reference sequence). Profiled with immunoSEQ multiplex PCR; TCRdb holds only in-frame clones, not every one. The sample has some 120,000 clones, about four fifths seen once. The rearrangement links TRBV3-1 (or the pseudogene TRBV3-2) to TRBJ1-1, with 8 bases that match TRBD1. Sequenced input: peripheral blood. The origin of this receptor is a human donor in a cohort sampled during active COVID-19. CDR3 nucleotides: TGTGCCAGCAGCCACGGACAGGGAGGTACTGAAGCTTTCTTT. Translating it yields CASSHGQGGTEAFF.